The rows below give T cell receptor beta chains drawn from one sample of a study of early T cells in non-severe SARS-CoV-2 infection. TCRdb independently ran MiXCR on the 5' RACE reads; one entry per CDR3 protein. This table has tens of thousands of distinct CDR3 sequences, 5% to 7% appearing once. Sequencing was done on a sample of whole blood. The receptors were gathered from an adult who was a healthcare worker with PCR-confirmed SARS-CoV-2 infection or an uninfected control (not recorded which). CDR3s include the opening cysteine and the closing phenylalanine or tryptophan. A D gene is named only where the DNA matches it firmly. Expanded clones get a size class; other rows say once, few or many, or leave the size out.

V	size	J	D	CDR3	DNA
TRBV28	many	TRBJ1-5	.	CASTLPGGVKFQHF	TGTGCCAGCACTCTACCTGGGGGGGTTAAGTTTCAGCATTTT
TRBV25-1	many	TRBJ2-1	TRBD1	CASSAPGQVYNEQFF	TGTGCCAGCAGTGCCCCGGGACAGGTTTACAATGAGCAGTTCTTC
TRBV5-6	many	TRBJ1-2	TRBD1	CASSLRTGGSSGYTF	TGTGCCAGCAGCTTGCGCACAGGGGGCTCGAGTGGCTACACCTTC
TRBV19	many	TRBJ2-1	TRBD2	CASGTSGFNEQFF	TGTGCCAGCGGGACTAGCGGATTCAATGAGCAGTTCTTC
TRBV12-3/TRBV12-4	many	TRBJ2-1	TRBD1	CASSFGQGVPEQFF	TGTGCCAGCAGTTTTGGACAGGGGGTGCCTGAGCAGTTCTTC
TRBV30	many	TRBJ1-6	.	CAWSQPGGALHF	TGTGCCTGGAGTCAACCCGGAGGGGCCCTCCACTTT
TRBV7-9	few	TRBJ2-3	TRBD2	CASSSPGLAGGSMTDTQYF	TGTGCCAGCAGCTCCCCGGGACTAGCGGGGGGGAGTATGACAGATACGCAGTATTTT
TRBV20-1	many	TRBJ2-2	TRBD2	CSARGTSERELFF	TGCAGTGCTAGGGGGACTAGCGAGCGCGAGCTGTTTTTT
TRBV20-1	few	TRBJ2-7	TRBD2	CSASPLEREHLEQYF	TGCAGTGCTTCCCCCCTAGAGCGGGAGCATCTCGAGCAGTACTTC
TRBV28	.	TRBJ1-1	.	CASSGNNEAFF	TGTGCCAGCAGTGGAAACAATGAAGCTTTCTTT
TRBV10-3	many	TRBJ2-5	.	CAIRREGLFGETQYF	TGTGCCATCAGGAGGGAAGGGTTGTTTGGGGAGACCCAGTACTTC
TRBV5-1	many	TRBJ2-2	.	CASSPQGLTGELFF	TGCGCCAGCAGCCCCCAGGGGCTCACCGGGGAGCTGTTTTTT
TRBV5-1	many	TRBJ2-5	TRBD1	CASSFLPGQPQETQYF	TGCGCCAGCAGCTTCCTCCCGGGACAGCCTCAAGAGACCCAGTACTTC
TRBV5-4	few	TRBJ2-5	TRBD2	CASSLRLAGEETQYF	TGTGCCAGCAGCTTGCGGCTAGCGGGGGAGGAGACCCAGTACTTC
TRBV10-3	.	TRBJ1-1	.	CAISDKGITEAFF	TGTGCCATCAGTGATAAGGGAATCACTGAAGCTTTCTTT
TRBV18	few	TRBJ2-4	.	CASSPPPLGDWENIQYF	TGTGCCAGCTCTCCTCCCCCCCTAGGTGATTGGGAAAACATTCAGTACTTC
TRBV20-1	.	TRBJ2-5	.	CSARRGETQYF	TGCAGTGCTAGGAGGGGAGAGACCCAGTACTTC
TRBV18	many	TRBJ2-5	.	CASSPPGGLETQYF	TGTGCCAGCTCACCCCCCGGGGGCCTGGAGACCCAGTACTTC
TRBV7-8	.	TRBJ1-2	.	CASSLVSREGYTF	TGTGCCAGCAGCTTAGTATCTAGGGAGGGCTACACCTTC
TRBV6-5	many	TRBJ2-5	.	CASRGHRERNQETQYF	TGTGCCAGCAGGGGACACAGGGAACGGAACCAAGAGACCCAGTACTTC
TRBV7-2	.	TRBJ2-7	TRBD1	CASSPAQGRPYEQYF	TGTGCCAGCAGCCCGGCACAGGGGCGCCCCTACGAGCAGTACTTC
TRBV7-2	many	TRBJ1-4	.	CASSLVGELNEKLFF	TGTGCCAGCAGCTTAGTGGGCGAGCTTAATGAAAAACTGTTTTTT
TRBV4-3	many	TRBJ1-3	.	CASSQDHGSGNTIYF	TGCGCCAGCAGCCAAGATCACGGCTCTGGAAACACCATATATTTT
TRBV12-3/TRBV12-4	many	TRBJ2-5	TRBD1	CASTGGTGGSETQYF	TGTGCCAGCACCGGCGGGACAGGGGGATCAGAGACCCAGTACTTC
TRBV9	few	TRBJ2-5	TRBD1	CASSALGQHQETQYF	TGTGCCAGCAGCGCGTTGGGACAGCACCAAGAGACCCAGTACTTC
TRBV7-6	many	TRBJ2-3	TRBD1	CASSFWTGGGSDTQYF	TGTGCCAGCAGCTTTTGGACAGGGGGCGGCTCAGATACGCAGTATTTT
TRBV20-1	few	TRBJ2-5	TRBD1	CSARDGTGQETQYF	TGCAGTGCTAGGGACGGGACAGGGCAAGAGACCCAGTACTTC
TRBV6-1	many	TRBJ2-5	TRBD1	CASRGQNQETQYF	TGTGCCAGCAGGGGACAGAACCAAGAGACCCAGTACTTC
TRBV12-3/TRBV12-4	many	TRBJ2-1	TRBD2	CASSLSLVLAASYNEQFF	TGTGCCAGCAGTTTATCCCTGGTCCTAGCGGCTTCCTACAATGAGCAGTTCTTC
TRBV11-2	many	TRBJ2-5	.	CASSPVWQQETQYF	TGTGCCAGCAGCCCAGTTTGGCAACAAGAGACCCAGTACTTC
TRBV19	many	TRBJ2-1	TRBD2	CASSVSSGSYSYNEQFF	TGTGCCAGTAGTGTGTCTAGCGGCAGTTACTCCTACAATGAGCAGTTCTTC
TRBV5-8	few	TRBJ2-5	.	CASSGRQDLQETQYF	TGTGCCAGCAGCGGGCGACAGGACCTCCAAGAGACCCAGTACTTC
TRBV20-1	few	TRBJ2-3	.	CSATDRGRAGRTDTQYF	TGCAGTGCCACAGACAGGGGACGAGCGGGACGCACAGATACGCAGTATTTT
TRBV28	few	TRBJ2-1	.	CASSSNEQFF	TGTGCCAGCAGCTCGAATGAGCAGTTCTTC
TRBV6-2/TRBV6-3	.	TRBJ2-7	TRBD1	CASSYSRGHEQYF	TGTGCCAGCAGTTACTCGAGGGGGCACGAGCAGTACTTC
TRBV7-2	many	TRBJ2-1	TRBD2	CASSLTSGPYNEQFF	TGTGCCAGCAGCCTCACTAGCGGCCCCTACAATGAGCAGTTCTTC
TRBV11-1	few	TRBJ2-7	.	CASSKGQAYEQYF	TGTGCCAGCAGCAAGGGACAAGCCTACGAGCAGTACTTC
TRBV20-1	.	TRBJ1-1	.	CSARDFQGAFF	TGCAGTGCTAGAGATTTCCAGGGCGCTTTCTTT
TRBV27	.	TRBJ1-1	.	CASSLSIGGVGAFF	TGTGCCAGCAGTTTATCGATTGGGGGGGTCGGAGCTTTCTTT
TRBV27	many	TRBJ1-6	TRBD1	CASSFGQGRNSPLHF	TGTGCCAGCAGTTTCGGACAGGGCCGAAATTCACCCCTCCACTTT
TRBV6-6	many	TRBJ2-5	TRBD2	CASSYSGGAGEETQYF	TGTGCCAGCAGTTACTCCGGGGGGGCGGGAGAAGAGACCCAGTACTTC
TRBV18	many	TRBJ1-1	.	CASSPAGGNTEAFF	TGTGCCAGCTCACCGGCTGGAGGGAACACTGAAGCTTTCTTT
TRBV11-1	many	TRBJ2-3	.	CASSRRGSTDTQYF	TGTGCCAGCAGCCGCAGGGGTAGCACAGATACGCAGTATTTT
TRBV7-2	many	TRBJ1-6	.	CASSLFADNSPLHF	TGTGCCAGCAGCTTATTCGCGGATAATTCACCCCTCCACTTT
TRBV5-4	many	TRBJ1-6	TRBD1	CASSPGQHNSPLHF	TGTGCCAGCAGCCCGGGACAGCATAATTCACCCCTCCACTTT
TRBV5-1	many	TRBJ2-7	TRBD1	CASSLASTGGSYEQYF	TGCGCCAGCAGCTTGGCTTCGACAGGGGGTTCCTACGAGCAGTACTTC
TRBV28	.	TRBJ2-7	TRBD2	CASSLDLPGLAGEAYEQYF	TGTGCCAGCAGTTTGGACCTGCCGGGACTAGCGGGGGAAGCCTACGAGCAGTACTTC
TRBV4-3	many	TRBJ1-6	TRBD1	CASSQDLPGTGANSPLHF	TGCGCCAGCAGCCAAGATCTTCCAGGGACAGGGGCTAATTCACCCCTCCACTTT
TRBV7-8	many	TRBJ2-3	.	CASSPRDGKLTDTQYF	TGTGCCAGCAGCCCCCGAGATGGGAAGCTCACAGATACGCAGTATTTT